This T cell receptor beta chain was found in a study of blood T cell repertoires in COVID-19 (TCRdb year 2020). For the wider study: Collaborator samples came from the United States, Italy and Spain and covered acute and convalescent phases of COVID-19. The prospective study material was composed of cDNA or gDNA derived from T cells, B-cell-depleted T cells, or PBMCs. Deeply sampled blood TCRbeta repertoires from subjects exposed to, actively infected with, or recovered from COVID-19 were included in the dataset. A freely available public database, intended as a resource for researchers studying the immune response to SARS-CoV-2, is where the repertoires were released. Samples were obtained from the ongoing ImmuneRACE study (first 160 participants) and from 1,254 subjects provided by 6 global collaborators. Nearly every sample came with metadata listing a de-identified subject ID, COVID-19 status, age in years and sex. Where available, HLA class I and class II types were taken from metadata supplied by the sample provider and were not determined by assay-based typing. Findings and caveats that apply to the study as a whole: The quantity of clinical and demographic metadata differed by source and by participant and was supplied without curation.

Whole blood was collected in K2EDTA tubes by collaborating institutions according to the institutions' own protocols. For TCRbeta analysis, collaborator samples were shipped as frozen whole blood, as isolated PBMCs, or as DNA extracted from either sample type. The V end loses 3 bases and the J end loses 2 bases, and a stretch of 7 bases separates them. The CDR3 starts with the cysteine, ends with the phenylalanine, and has 13 residues. The kept DNA is CDR3 alone, 39 bases in frame from the first base. Looking up the germline V gene (reference sequence) yields CDR1 MNHEY and CDR2 SMNVEV. This clone has just a few counts. Its antigen is unknown. Base qualities are not recorded, but no much larger clone differs from it by a single base. Other DNA sequences of this sample code for an identical CDR3. TCRbeta CDR3 regions were amplified from genomic DNA by means of the immunoSEQ Assay, a bias-controlled multiplex PCR. Regarding the original processing steps: Nucleated cell counts per sample were estimated from amplification of reference gene primers within the assay. Sequence reads were collapsed and filtered to measure the absolute abundance of every unique TCRbeta CDR3 rearrangement. For each sample, productive Simpson clonality was calculated by taking the square root of Simpson's diversity index across productive rearrangements. The immuneACCESS repertoire file appears here via TCRdb, limited to in-frame rearrangements. These files lack a portion of the clones; in checked studies, under half of the deficit traces to unresolved V genes, and the cause of the others is not known. V, J and clone size were drawn from that table, and D and trimming were deduced from the DNA. The sample table records fewer than 200,000 clones; around 90% of these occur just once. The ten largest account for 0.5% to 0.6% of the sample.

The source is a man in his fifties or sixties with acute or convalescent COVID-19. The chain is made from TRBV27 and TRBJ1-2; TRBD1 might be the D gene, on 5 matching bases. The sequenced sample was peripheral blood. Here is the DNA: TGTGCCAGCAGTTTCGGGGGGAACTATGGCTACACCTTC. Its product reads: CASSFGGNYGYTF.